The 31 T cell receptor beta chains presented below share a single source sample, sequenced in a study of T-cell reconstitution after alpha-beta-depleted transplantation in children. Unique molecular identifiers were built into the TCRbeta library. Each CDR3 protein is one row after TCRdb ran MiXCR on the PCR reads. The table shows about 580,000 distinct CDR3 sequences, with 25% to 30% occurring only once. This specimen was PBMCs, taken before TCRalphabeta/CD19-depleted stem cell transplant. All receptors derive from a boy less than two years old with Wiskott-Aldrich syndrome, due to receive a stem cell transplant.

V usage is TRBV7-2 and J usage is TRBJ1-5, with D unclear. CDR1 is SGHTA and CDR2 is FQGNSA in the germline V gene. Between the trimmed V and J ends, which lost 4 bases and 6 bases, there was a span of 7 bases. The CDR3 runs 12 residues. CDR3 bases: TGTGCCAGCAGCTCCAGTAGTCAGCCCCAGCATTTT. Protein: CASSSSSQPQHF. Using reference TRBV7-2 and TRBJ1-5 for the parts outside the CDR3, the full variable domain is GAGVSQSPSNKVTEKGKDVELRCDPISGHTALYWYRQSLGQGLEFLIYFQGNSAPDKSGLPSDRFSAERTGGSVSTLTIQRTQQEDSAVYLCASSSSSQPQHFGDGTRLSIL.

The rearrangement uses TRBV12-3 or TRBV12-4 and TRBJ2-1; no reliable D call. V lost 2 bases, J lost 2 bases, and 10 bases lay in between. This CDR3 is built from 15 residues. CDR3 DNA sequence: TGTGCCAGCAGTTTACAGGACCGACCCTACAATGAGCAGTTCTTC. Protein product: CASSLQDRPYNEQFF.

This clonotype was counted at least ten times. The V and J genes are TRBV5-1 and TRBJ2-2, with 9 bases fitting TRBD2. V shed 2 bases, J shed 1 base, and the junction held 0 bases outside the gene matches. Per the germline V gene, CDR1 is SGHRS and CDR2 is YFSETQ. The CDR3 length is 15 residues. This CDR3 is CASSLLAGNTGELFF. The CDR3 DNA reads TGCGCCAGCAGCTTACTAGCGGGGAACACCGGGGAGCTGTTTTTT.

V gene TRBV7-3 combines with J gene TRBJ1-2; no firm D call. V lost 2 bases and J lost 1, with 11 bases in between. Germline V gene lookup returns CDR1 SGHTA and CDR2 FQGTGA. The CDR3 totals 15 residues. CDR3 sequence: CASSLGPSDNYGYTF. Here the CDR3 DNA reads TGTGCCAGCAGCTTAGGCCCCTCCGATAACTATGGCTACACCTTC. Filled out from reference TRBV7-3 and TRBJ1-2, the complete variable domain reads GAGVSQTPSNKVTEKGKYVELRCDPISGHTALYWYRQSLGQGPEFLIYFQGTGAADDSGLPNDRFFAVRPEGSVSTLKIQRTERGDSAVYLCASSLGPSDNYGYTFGSGTRLTVV.

This clonotype has at least ten counts. The CDR3 DNA is TGTGCCATCGCCCCGGACAGCGGGAGGGCCCTGTACGAGCAGTACTTC. The encoded protein is CAIAPDSGRALYEQYF. The rearrangement uses TRBV27 and TRBJ2-7; 10 bases fit TRBD2. Germline-derived CDR1 and CDR2 are MNHEY and SMNVEV (reference sequence). The CDR3 loop spans 16 amino acids. Losses at the gene ends were 10 bases for V and 4 bases for J; bases not matched to a gene: 16.

This clonotype was seen only a few times. This chain links TRBV29-1 with TRBJ2-7, with 8 bases identical to TRBD2. In germline, CDR1 is SQVTM, CDR2 ANQGSEA. Trimming at V came to 0 bases and at J to 9 bases, leaving 10 bases not matched to a gene. The CDR3 contains 14 residues. The CDR3, as DNA: TGCAGCGTTGAAGACCCAGCGGGAGTTTGGGGGCAGTACTTC. It specifies CSVEDPAGVWGQYF.

The chain combines TRBV3-1 with TRBJ2-7; 7 bases are a match to TRBD2. CDR1 is LGHDT, CDR2 YNNKEL, per germline (reference sequence). This CDR3 spans 15 amino acids. J was trimmed by 4 bases and V by 1 base; bases with no gene match: 7. CDR3 loop: CASSQGAGLIYEQYF. CDR3 DNA: TGTGCCAGCAGCCAAGGAGCGGGATTGATATACGAGCAGTACTTC.

The V gene is TRBV24-1, the J gene TRBJ2-1; 12 nucleotides agree with TRBD2. The CDR3 runs to 17 residues. V was pared by 4 bases and J by 4 bases, with 7 bases of the junction left unmatched. The V gene's germline CDR1 is KGHDR and CDR2 SFDVKD. The chain's CDR3 is CATSDDGLAGTYNEQFF. In DNA, the CDR3 is TGTGCCACCAGTGACGACGGACTAGCGGGAACTTACAATGAGCAGTTCTTC.

V and J are TRBV3-1 and TRBJ2-1, with 8 positions matching TRBD2. Unmatched junction bases numbered 9, after V lost 4 bases and J lost 7 bases. There are 15 residues in the CDR3. CDR1 is LGHDT, CDR2 YNNKEL, per germline (reference sequence). The CDR3 region has the DNA TGTGCCAGCAGCCCAATGGGACTAGTCAGGAATGAGCAGTTCTTC. This sequence encodes CASSPMGLVRNEQFF.

The genes are TRBV20-1 and TRBJ2-1; 12 nucleotides match TRBD2. This CDR3 is 15 amino acids long. In germline, CDR1 is DFQATT, CDR2 SNEGSKA (reference sequence). The trim removed 0 bases at V and 8 bases at J, leaving 5 bases unmatched. Here the CDR3 DNA reads TGCAGTGCTAGAGACCTAGCGGGAGGGCCCTATGAGCAGTTCTTC. Protein sequence: CSARDLAGGPYEQFF.

This clonotype was seen only a few times. V and J are TRBV20-1 and TRBJ2-7; D perhaps matches TRBD1 (6 bases). The germline V and J ends were trimmed by 1 base and 4 bases, with 14 bases remaining between them. CDR3 length: 14 residues. Germline V lookup: CDR1 DFQATT, CDR2 SNEGSKA (reference sequence). The DNA of the CDR3 is TGCAGTGCTAGAGGGGGGCAGGCCCTTTACGAGCAGTACTTC. Amino acid sequence: CSARGGQALYEQYF.

This clonotype was observed a few times. This sequence joins TRBV6-1 and TRBJ2-1, with D possibly matching TRBD1 (6 bases). Germline V gene sequence: CDR1 MNHNS, CDR2 SASEGT. Trimming cost V 4 bases and J 7 bases, with 14 bases left between them. This CDR3 has 14 residues. The CDR3 bases are TGTGCCAGCAGTGCCCGACAGGTTCCGAATGAGCAGTTCTTC. Protein sequence: CASSARQVPNEQFF.

V is TRBV5-1 and J is TRBJ2-4; D may be TRBD1 or TRBD2 (5 bases each). The CDR3 has 13 amino acids. Trimming took off 4 bases at V and 11 bases at J, with 16 bases between the two ends. CDR1 is SGHRS and CDR2 is YFSETQ in the germline V gene. CDR3 loop: CASSAGDGAFQYF. The CDR3 nucleotides are TGCGCCAGCAGCGCCGGGGACGGAGCCTTTCAGTACTTC.

This clonotype came up a few times. The V and J genes are TRBV3-1 and TRBJ1-1; D possibly corresponds to TRBD1 (5 bases). In germline, CDR1 is LGHDT, CDR2 YNNKEL (reference sequence). The V end lost 4 bases, the J end lost 1 base, and 10 bases lay between the germline ends. The length of the CDR3 is 14 residues. CDR3 region: CASSPAGRNTEAFF. CDR3 sequence (DNA): TGTGCCAGCAGCCCTGCGGGGCGGAACACTGAAGCTTTCTTT.

This clonotype was found a few times. The rearrangement uses TRBV29-1 and TRBJ2-3; perhaps D is TRBD1 or TRBD2 (5 bases each). V lost 7 bases, J lost 3 bases, and 11 bases lay in between. The CDR3 has 12 residues. CDR1 SQVTM and CDR2 ANQGSEA come from the germline V gene. Here the CDR3 reads CSAGDGTDTQYF. CDR3 DNA sequence: TGCAGCGCTGGGGACGGGACAGATACGCAGTATTTT.

The chain is built from TRBV20-1 and TRBJ2-3, with D unclear. CDR1 and CDR2 from the germline V gene are DFQATT and SNEGSKA (reference sequence). The CDR3 is 12 residues long. With 3 bases removed from V and 4 bases from J, the gap between germline ends came to 8 bases. The CDR3 loop is CSASGRSDTQYF. The CDR3 DNA reads TGCAGTGCTAGTGGCCGATCAGATACGCAGTATTTT.

The chain recombines TRBV5-1 with TRBJ2-3; 7 nucleotides align to TRBD1. With V trimmed by 7 bases and J by 2 bases, 10 bases remained unmatched. Germline assignment: CDR1 SGHRS and CDR2 YFSETQ. The CDR3 contains 15 residues. The chain's CDR3 is CASAKRDRITDTQYF. CDR3 sequence (DNA): TGCGCCAGCGCCAAACGGGACAGAATCACAGATACGCAGTATTTT.

This clonotype has a handful of counts. This chain joins TRBV12-3 or TRBV12-4 and TRBJ1-4; 7 bases align to TRBD1. Losses at the gene ends were 4 bases for V and 4 bases for J; bases not matched to a gene: 9. The CDR3 runs to 16 residues. DNA of the CDR3: TGTGCCAGCAGTTCTTCCCCGGGACAGCGTAATGAAAAACTGTTTTTT. This translates into CASSSSPGQRNEKLFF.

V and J are TRBV29-1 and TRBJ1-4, with a possible D match to TRBD1 (5 bases). Germline CDR1 is SQVTM and CDR2 is ANQGSEA. This CDR3 has 14 amino acids. V gave up 6 bases and J gave up 8 bases, with 19 bases separating them. CDR3 sequence reads: CSVEGLLEAEKLFF. CDR3 sequence (DNA): TGCAGCGTCGAGGGACTCCTGGAAGCGGAAAAACTGTTTTTT.

This rearrangement joins TRBV7-9 to TRBJ1-1, with D unclear. V was clipped by 5 bases and J by 4 bases, with 17 bases between them. Germline loops: CDR1 SEHNR, CDR2 FQNEAQ (reference sequence). This CDR3 comprises 15 residues. The CDR3 DNA follows: TGTGCCAGCAGCCCCGAGGGAGGACGAAGCACTGAAGCTTTCTTT. Translated, it gives CASSPEGGRSTEAFF.

This clonotype was counted a few times. The chain couples TRBV6-1 to TRBJ2-3; 7 positions agree with TRBD1. The CDR3 consists of 15 residues. Germline lookup yields CDR1 MNHNS and CDR2 SASEGT. V was pared by 8 bases and J by 4 bases, with 12 bases of the junction left unmatched. The CDR3 sequence is CASGIRGYGADTQYF. CDR3 bases: TGTGCCAGCGGGATCAGGGGGTATGGGGCAGATACGCAGTATTTT.

The gene calls are TRBV2 and TRBJ2-5; D is uncertain. In germline, CDR1 is SNHLY, CDR2 FYNNEI. The CDR3 is 14 residues long. V lost 4 bases and J 3 bases, leaving 12 bases between the germline ends. This CDR3 reads CASSVSQTKETQYF. CDR3 nucleotides: TGTGCCAGCAGTGTTAGTCAGACCAAAGAGACCCAGTACTTC. Together with reference TRBV2 and TRBJ2-5, the CDR3 gives the full variable domain: EPEVTQTPSHQVTQMGQEVILRCVPISNHLYFYWYRQILGQKVEFLVSFYNNEISEKSEIFDDQFSVERPDGSNFTLKIRSTKLEDSAMYFCASSVSQTKETQYFGPGTRLLVL.

The gene calls are TRBV5-1 and TRBJ2-1, with TRBD2 matching 11 bases. With 4 bases clipped from V and 3 bases from J, the junction kept 9 bases outside the gene matches. This CDR3 has 17 residues. Germline CDR1 SGHRS, CDR2 YFSETQ. The CDR3 region has the DNA TGCGCCAGCAGCCCTATTCCGACTAGCGGGGTCTACAATGAGCAGTTCTTC. Residues: CASSPIPTSGVYNEQFF. Using reference TRBV5-1 and TRBJ2-1 for the parts outside the CDR3, the full variable domain is KAGVTQTPRYLIKTRGQQVTLSCSPISGHRSVSWYQQTPGQGLQFLFEYFSETQRNKGNFPGRFSGRQFSNSRSEMNVSTLELGDSALYLCASSPIPTSGVYNEQFFGPGTRLTVL.

This clonotype appeared a few times. The chain has TRBV5-1 and TRBJ2-3; 8 bases are shared with TRBD2. From germline, CDR1 is SGHRS and CDR2 YFSETQ. The CDR3 extends over 17 amino acids. V was pared by 0 bases and J by 3 bases, with 9 bases of the junction left unmatched. CDR3: CASSLAGGAGETDTQYF. The CDR3 DNA is TGCGCCAGCAGCTTGGCTGGTGGAGCGGGAGAGACAGATACGCAGTATTTT.

This clonotype came up a few times. V is TRBV28 and J is TRBJ2-4; 8 bases align to TRBD2. The length of the CDR3 is 13 residues. Germline V gene lookup returns CDR1 MDHEN and CDR2 SYDVKM. The ends lost 4 bases at V and 8 bases at J; junction bases unmatched: 4. The CDR3 region has the DNA TGTGCCAGCAGTTCCAGCGGGAGAGACATTCAGTACTTC. Amino acids: CASSSSGRDIQYF.

CDR3 amino acids: CASSRQGAGNEQFF. The CDR3 coding sequence is TGTGCCAGCAGTCGACAGGGGGCAGGCAATGAGCAGTTCTTC. The rearrangement links TRBV12-3 or TRBV12-4 to TRBJ2-1, with TRBD1 matching over 10 bases. With 5 bases clipped from V and 6 bases from J, the junction kept 4 bases outside the gene matches. The CDR3 contains 14 residues.

DNA for the CDR3: TGCGCCAGCAGCTTCCGACTAGCGGGAGGGCCCGTAAACACCGGGGAGCTGTTTTTT. This sequence encodes CASSFRLAGGPVNTGELFF. The chain is built from TRBV5-1 and TRBJ2-2; 14 bases line up with TRBD2. The CDR3 covers 19 residues. CDR1 and CDR2 (germline): SGHRS, YFSETQ. V trimming: 2 bases; J trimming: 2 bases; junction bases outside the gene matches: 8.

This clonotype was observed a few times. The rearrangement joins TRBV20-1 to TRBJ2-1; the match to TRBD2 covers 14 bases. Per germline, CDR1 DFQATT and CDR2 SNEGSKA (reference sequence). V gave up 4 bases and J gave up 7 bases; unmatched junction bases: 9. The CDR3 is 16 residues long. CDR3: CSAKKTSGRAVNEQFF. CDR3 coding DNA: TGCAGTGCTAAAAAGACTAGCGGGAGGGCGGTGAATGAGCAGTTCTTC.

The rearrangement joins TRBV10-3 to TRBJ2-1, with D possibly TRBD1 on 6 matching bases. CDR3 size: 18 residues. V shed 6 bases and J shed 0 bases, with 21 bases lying between them. Per germline, CDR1 ENHRY and CDR2 SYGVKD. In DNA, the CDR3 is TGTGCCATCAGGATACAGGGAAATGATGCAAGCTCCTACAATGAGCAGTTCTTC. This translates into CAIRIQGNDASSYNEQFF.

This clonotype appeared once. The chain employs TRBV7-9 and TRBJ1-3; 9 nucleotides match TRBD1. J gave up 9 bases and V 8 bases, and 14 bases lay outside the gene matches. Germline assignment: CDR1 SEHNR and CDR2 FQNEAQ (reference sequence). CDR3 length equals 15 residues. CDR3 protein: CASGSGGTGWITIYF. The CDR3 DNA sequence: TGTGCCAGCGGATCGGGCGGGACAGGGTGGATCACCATATATTTT.

Written as DNA, the CDR3 is TGCGCCAGCAGCGGCGGGACCGGGGAAAAACTGTTTTTT. It is translated as CASSGGTGEKLFF. The V gene is TRBV5-1, the J gene TRBJ1-4; possible D gene TRBD1, 5 bases. The germline gives CDR1 SGHRS, CDR2 YFSETQ. With 4 bases removed from V and 8 bases from J, the gap between germline ends came to 12 bases. The CDR3 has 13 residues.